This T cell receptor (beta chain) is drawn from a study of blood T cell repertoires in COVID-19. In the study overall: Samples representing acute and convalescent COVID-19 were sourced from the United States, Italy and Spain. Nucleic acid was either cDNA or gDNA, and it came from T cells, B-cell-depleted T cells, or PBMCs.

Under the authors' procedure: For nucleated cells, counts were estimated from reference gene primer amplification. Using immunoSEQ multiplex PCR, the repertoire was profiled, and TCRdb retains in-frame clones only, with some absent. The V and J calls and clone size come from that table; D and trimming were worked out from the DNA. The table records 73,000 or so clones, roughly four fifths of them present only once. CDR3 length equals 16 residues. CDR1 is PRHDT, CDR2 FYEKMQ, per germline (reference sequence). Trimming cost V 0 bases and J 0 bases; bases outside gene matches: 1. The chain is built from TRBV13 and TRBJ2-3; 9 bases align to TRBD2. Specimen: peripheral blood. This receptor was obtained from a woman aged 55-69 years with acute or convalescent COVID-19. Here the CDR3 DNA reads TGTGCCAGCAGCTTAGGGCTAGCGGGAAGCACAGATACGCAGTATTTT. Amino acid sequence: CASSLGLAGSTDTQYF.